One and the same sample provided the 20 T cell receptor beta chains below, sequenced in a study of shared clonotypes between healthy human individuals (dated by TCRdb to the early 2020s). Library generation was performed with the immunoSEQ multiplex PCR assay. Entries here come from immuneACCESS through TCRdb and include only in-frame sequences with V and J called. Some clones fail to appear in such tables; in the studies checked, an unresolved V gene covers under half of the shortfall, and the cause of the remainder is unknown. The sample table shows roughly 1,100,000 clones, and roughly 75% are seen once. Of the sample, about 1.5% falls within the top ten clones. The sample consisted of memory CD4+ T cells sorted from blood. The meaning of the sample's cell subset or site label: CD45RA-negative fraction. The origin of the receptors is a man younger than 35 in good health.

Here the CDR3 DNA reads TGTGCCAGCAGTTATACGACCGGGGAGCTGTTTTTT. This translates into CASSYTTGELFF. The rearrangement uses TRBV6-5 and TRBJ2-2; no definite D call. V was shortened by 3 bases and J by 5 bases, with 4 bases between the two germline ends. CDR1 and CDR2 (germline): MNHEY, SVGAGI. This CDR3 is built from 12 residues.

This rearrangement joins TRBV14 to TRBJ1-2, with a tentative D call TRBD1 (6 bases). This CDR3 comprises 16 residues. The ends were cut back, 1 base at V and 3 bases at J, with 15 bases in the middle. Germline V gene sequence: CDR1 SGHDN, CDR2 FVKESK. The CDR3 reads CASSQGAGQGYYGYTF. CDR3 sequence (DNA): TGTGCCAGCAGCCAAGGGGCAGGGCAGGGGTACTATGGCTACACCTTC. Looking up the rest from reference TRBV14 and TRBJ1-2 gives the full variable domain: EAGVTQFPSHSVIEKGQTVTLRCDPISGHDNLYWYRRVMGKEIKFLLHFVKESKQDESGMPNNRFLAERTGGTYSTLKVQPAELEDSGVYFCASSQGAGQGYYGYTFGSGTRLTVV.

This clone has more than one count but fewer than ten. The chain is built from TRBV13 and TRBJ1-6; 10 positions agree with TRBD1. The length of the CDR3 is 14 residues. V lost 6 bases and J lost 10; bases outside the gene matches: 6. Germline V lookup: CDR1 PRHDT, CDR2 FYEKMQ (reference sequence). The CDR3 region is CASRIDRGRSPLHF. The DNA for the CDR3 is TGTGCCAGCAGAATAGACAGGGGGCGATCACCCCTCCACTTT.

This chain joins TRBV7-2 and TRBJ2-1; the match to TRBD2 covers 13 bases. The CDR3 covers 16 residues. V trimming: 5 bases; J trimming: 5 bases; junction bases outside the gene matches: 6. Germline values: CDR1 SGHTA, CDR2 FQGNSA. CDR3 nucleotide sequence: TGTGCCAGCAGCCTCTTAGGACTAGCGGGAGACAATGAGCAGTTCTTC. Its translation: CASSLLGLAGDNEQFF.

Only one count was recorded for this clone. This chain uses TRBV5-6 with TRBJ2-6; no definite D call. Germline values: CDR1 SGHDT, CDR2 YYEEEE. CDR3 length: 15 residues. Trimming took 2 bases from V and 0 from J, leaving 6 bases between them. This CDR3 is CASSFGNSGANVLTF. In DNA form, the CDR3 reads TGTGCCAGCAGCTTTGGGAACTCTGGGGCCAACGTCCTGACTTTC.

Details on this clone: Other DNA sequences of this sample code for an identical CDR3. V and J are TRBV6-1 and TRBJ1-1, with TRBD1 identical over 8 bases. The germline V gene has CDR1 MNHNS and CDR2 SASEGT. The junction had 3 bases not matched to a gene; V was cut back by 6 bases and J by 0 bases. The CDR3 spans 14 residues. CDR3 DNA sequence: TGTGCCAGCAGGCGGACAGGGTTGAACACTGAAGCTTTCTTT. Amino acids: CASRRTGLNTEAFF.

This chain connects TRBV28 to TRBJ2-2, with TRBD1 identical over 10 bases. CDR3 size: 15 residues. The germline CDR1 and CDR2 sequences are MDHEN and SYDVKM. Trimming cost V 8 bases and J 6 bases; bases outside gene matches: 9. The CDR3 DNA reads as TGTGCCAGCGGTGGTGGGACAGGGGTCTCCGGGGAGCTGTTTTTT. Translated: CASGGGTGVSGELFF.

This chain joins TRBV28 and TRBJ2-3; a possible D gene is TRBD2 (7 bases). Trimming pared 4 bases from V and 4 bases from J, leaving 12 bases between. The CDR3 extends over 14 amino acids. Per germline, CDR1 MDHEN and CDR2 SYDVKM. The CDR3 sequence: CASSSRGASDTQYF. CDR3 coding DNA: TGTGCCAGCAGTTCCCGGGGGGCATCAGATACGCAGTATTTT.

The V call is TRBV4-1, the J call TRBJ2-1, with 8 bases aligning to TRBD2. The V and J ends lost 1 base and 7 bases, in that order; junction bases with no gene match: 6. Germline V gene sequence: CDR1 MGHRA, CDR2 YSYEKL. This CDR3 is 15 amino acids long. CDR3 in DNA: TGCGCCAGCAGCCAAGCCGGGCAGCGGGGGAATGAGCAGTTCTTC. It is translated as CASSQAGQRGNEQFF.

This clone showed up just once. The V gene is TRBV9, the J gene TRBJ2-3; 8 positions agree with TRBD1. The V gene end was trimmed by 0 bases and the J gene end by 4 bases; junction bases not matched to a gene: 4. This CDR3 has 15 amino acids. Germline V gene data show CDR1 as SGDLS and CDR2 as YYNGEE. CDR3 nucleotide sequence: TGTGCCAGCAGCGTAGGCAGGGGGCAGGCAGATACGCAGTATTTT. Protein: CASSVGRGQADTQYF.

V usage is TRBV7-8 and J usage is TRBJ2-7; TRBD1 matches at 7 bases. The CDR3 is 13 residues long. The germline V gene has CDR1 SGHVS and CDR2 FQNEAQ. The V segment lost 6 bases and the J segment 7 bases; nucleotides outside the gene matches: 9. CDR3 amino acids: CASSLQGKEEQYF. The CDR3 DNA follows: TGTGCCAGCAGTCTACAGGGGAAGGAAGAGCAGTACTTC. The variable domain in full, completed from reference TRBV7-8 and TRBJ2-7, reads GAGVSQSPRYKVAKRGQDVALRCDPISGHVSLFWYQQALGQGPEFLTYFQNEAQLDKSGLPSDRFFAERPEGSVSTLKIQRTQQEDSAVYLCASSLQGKEEQYFGPGTRLTVT.

The chain recombines TRBV19 with TRBJ1-2; 7 bases line up with TRBD1. V shed 5 bases and J 1 base; nucleotides not matched to a gene: 4. The CDR3 has 14 amino acids. Germline lookup yields CDR1 LNHDA and CDR2 SQIVND (reference sequence). CDR3 nucleotide sequence: TGTGCCAGTAGTTTCCGGGACAGTAACTATGGCTACACCTTC. Protein sequence: CASSFRDSNYGYTF.

This chain connects TRBV19 to TRBJ2-2, with a tentative D call TRBD1 (6 bases). The germline CDR1 and CDR2 sequences are LNHDA and SQIVND (reference sequence). Trimming stripped 6 bases from V and 0 bases from J, with 14 bases between. This CDR3 has 16 amino acids. The DNA of the CDR3 is TGTGCCAGTAGCCCACAGGGTTGGTCGAACACCGGGGAGCTGTTTTTT. Translation: CASSPQGWSNTGELFF.

The chain carries TRBV5-4 and TRBJ2-2, with TRBD1 identical over 9 bases. This CDR3 comprises 14 residues. Germline CDR1 reads SGHNT; CDR2 reads YYREEE (reference sequence). With 4 bases clipped from V and 5 bases from J, the junction kept 3 bases outside the gene matches. The CDR3 here is CASSAGQGTGELFF. The DNA for the CDR3 is TGTGCCAGCAGCGCGGGACAGGGTACCGGGGAGCTGTTTTTT.

The rearrangement joins TRBV5-1 to TRBJ2-2; 9 bases agree with TRBD2. The germline CDR1 and CDR2 sequences are SGHRS and YFSETQ. The trim removed 2 bases at V and 7 bases at J, leaving 9 bases unmatched. This CDR3 contains 16 residues. The CDR3 reads CASSFTGGGADGELFF. The CDR3, as DNA: TGCGCCAGCAGCTTCACTGGCGGGGGGGCCGACGGGGAGCTGTTTTTT.

The rearrangement links TRBV5-1 to TRBJ2-3, with TRBD1 matching 7 bases. Germline trimming cut 0 bases from V and 3 bases from J; bases unmatched to any gene: 4. CDR1 and CDR2 (germline): SGHRS, YFSETQ. The CDR3 spans 15 residues. The CDR3 loop is CASSLGGQDTDTQYF. The CDR3 nucleotides read TGCGCCAGCAGCTTGGGAGGACAGGATACAGATACGCAGTATTTT.

This clone was detected only once. The chain couples TRBV19 to TRBJ2-1; the match to TRBD2 covers 10 bases. The CDR3 totals 13 residues. The V and J ends lost 4 bases and 16 bases, in that order; junction bases with no gene match: 10. Germline-derived CDR1 and CDR2 are LNHDA and SQIVND (reference sequence). As DNA, the CDR3 is TGTGCCAGTAGTACCTTCCTAGCGGGAGTGTCCTTCTTC. Protein: CASSTFLAGVSFF.

This clone was detected only once. The CDR3 loop reads CASNLAGSSYEQYF. The CDR3 bases are TGCGCCAGCAACCTAGCGGGTAGCTCCTACGAGCAGTACTTC. The chain is built from TRBV10-2 and TRBJ2-7; 8 nucleotides line up with TRBD2. V was clipped by 7 bases and J by 0 bases; unmatched bases: 5. The germline CDR1 and CDR2 sequences are WSHSY and SAAADI. This CDR3 has 14 amino acids.

The rearrangement links TRBV4-1 to TRBJ1-2; D is unresolved. The CDR3 has 13 amino acids. Trimming cost V 3 bases and J 0 bases, with 5 bases left between them. Per germline, CDR1 MGHRA and CDR2 YSYEKL. CDR3 in amino acids: CASSQGPNYGYTF. In DNA, the CDR3 is TGCGCCAGCAGCCAGGGTCCTAACTATGGCTACACCTTC.

This clone was found once. The genes are TRBV5-6 and TRBJ2-4; D may be TRBD1 (7 bases). The germline V gene encodes CDR1 SGHDT and CDR2 YYEEEE. V was clipped by 0 bases and J by 5 bases, with 12 bases between them. This CDR3 contains 15 residues. The CDR3 here is CASSLDQGGQNIQYF. In DNA form, the CDR3 reads TGTGCCAGCAGCTTGGACCAGGGGGGACAAAACATTCAGTACTTC.